What follows are 7 T cell receptor beta chains derived from one specimen sequenced in a study of blood T cell repertoires in COVID-19 (dated by TCRdb to 2019 to 2021). The library was built by means of the immunoSEQ multiplex PCR assay. The table comes from immuneACCESS by way of TCRdb, which keeps in-frame sequences with V and J called. Part of the clones is missing from these tables; in studies checked, under half for an unresolved V gene and the rest for unknown reasons. The sample yields around 290,000 clones; roughly 91% were counted once. Around 4.4% of the sample rests with the top ten. The sequenced sample was peripheral blood. The origin of the receptors is a man aged 35 to 55 with acute or convalescent COVID-19.

The chain uses TRBV27 and TRBJ2-6; D remains ambiguous. This CDR3 spans 16 amino acids. Trimming shortened V by 1 base and J by 0 bases, and 7 bases separated the two germline ends. Per the germline V gene, CDR1 is MNHEY and CDR2 is SMNVEV (reference sequence). This CDR3 is CASSLWASSGANVLTF. CDR3 nucleotide sequence: TGTGCCAGCAGTTTATGGGCGAGCTCTGGGGCCAACGTCCTGACTTTC. The full variable domain, completed using reference TRBV27 and TRBJ2-6, is EAQVTQNPRYLITVTGKKLTVTCSQNMNHEYMSWYRQDPGLGLRQIYYSMNVEVTDKGDVPEGYKVSRKEKRNFPLILESPSPNQTSLYFCASSLWASSGANVLTFGAGSRLTVL.

In its sample, this clone was seen once. V gene TRBV24-1 combines with J gene TRBJ2-1; 10 bases fit TRBD1. The V gene end was trimmed by 7 bases and the J gene end by 4 bases; junction bases not matched to a gene: 6. CDR1 is KGHDR, CDR2 SFDVKD, per germline. This CDR3 has 15 residues. The CDR3 DNA sequence: TGTGCCACCAGCTCCGGGACAGGGGTGTACAATGAGCAGTTCTTC. Encoded protein: CATSSGTGVYNEQFF.

CDR3 sequence: CAWSVGHLSSYEQYF. The CDR3 nucleotides read TGTGCCTGGAGTGTGGGGCATCTTAGCTCCTACGAGCAGTACTTC. This chain joins TRBV30 and TRBJ2-7, with D maybe TRBD1 (5 bases). Per the germline V gene, CDR1 is GTSNPN and CDR2 is SVGIG (reference sequence). V was cut by 0 bases and J by 0 bases, with 12 bases left in between. This CDR3 region has 15 residues. Variable domain in full (rest from reference TRBV30 and TRBJ2-7): SQTIHQWPATLVQPVGSPLSLECTVEGTSNPNLYWYRQAAGRGLQLLFYSVGIGQISSEVPQNLSASRPQDRQFILSSKKLLLSDSGFYLCAWSVGHLSSYEQYFGPGTRLTVT.

This sequence joins TRBV24-1 and TRBJ2-7; TRBD1 aligns across 7 bases. Germline V lookup: CDR1 KGHDR, CDR2 SFDVKD. Germline trimming cut 0 bases from V and 4 bases from J; bases unmatched to any gene: 8. The CDR3 loop spans 16 amino acids. The CDR3 sequence: CATSDLSGTAPYEQYF. Written as DNA, the CDR3 is TGTGCCACCAGTGATTTGTCCGGGACAGCCCCTTACGAGCAGTACTTC.

The chain recombines TRBV5-1 with TRBJ2-1; the match to TRBD2 covers 9 bases. V was pared by 6 bases and J by 4 bases, with 5 bases of the junction left unmatched. In germline, CDR1 is SGHRS, CDR2 YFSETQ. The CDR3 spans 14 residues. The CDR3 sequence is CASKASGAYNEQFF. CDR3 nucleotide sequence: TGCGCCAGCAAAGCTAGCGGGGCTTACAATGAGCAGTTCTTC.

This clone was detected only a few times. The gene calls are TRBV5-1 and TRBJ1-6, with TRBD1 matching over 8 bases. The CDR3 consists of 15 residues. Germline V gene sequence: CDR1 SGHRS, CDR2 YFSETQ. V lost 5 bases to trimming and J lost 7 bases; unmatched junction nucleotides: 8. Here the CDR3 reads CASSKTGQGNSPLHF. The CDR3 bases are TGCGCCAGCAGTAAAACTGGACAGGGAAATTCACCCCTCCACTTT.

This clone was seen a single time. The V gene is TRBV28, the J gene TRBJ2-6; a possible D gene is TRBD2 (5 bases). The CDR3 is made up of 15 amino acids. From germline, CDR1 is MDHEN and CDR2 SYDVKM. The V end was cut by 1 base, the J end by 3 bases, with 7 bases between. CDR3 loop: CASSLSGSGANVLTF. Here the CDR3 DNA reads TGTGCCAGCAGTTTATCGGGGAGTGGGGCCAACGTCCTGACTTTC.